Here is one TCR beta chain with its context. The antigen is not known. These data are taken from a study of shared clonotypes between healthy human individuals. Study results and caveats: In general, naive subsets displayed greater estimated richness than memory subsets did.

Germline lookup yields CDR1 LGHNA and CDR2 YSLEER. The CDR3 loop spans 12 amino acids. With 2 bases removed from V and 4 bases from J, the gap between germline ends came to 3 bases. Naive CD8 cells lacked CD45RO and underwent positive selection for CCR7, leaving out terminally differentiated effector memory CD45RA+ cells. Here immunoSEQ multiplex PCR was the method, and the copy in TCRdb shows in-frame clones only, minus some. There are fewer than 1 million clones in the sample; around 96% occur only once, and less than 0.25% lies in the top ten. The chain recombines TRBV4-3 with TRBJ1-3; D call uncertain. The material sequenced was naive CD8+ T cells sorted from blood. The origin of this receptor is a young man in good health. The chain's CDR3 is CASSQSGNTIYF. The DNA for the CDR3 is TGCGCCAGCAGCCAATCGGGAAACACCATATATTTT.